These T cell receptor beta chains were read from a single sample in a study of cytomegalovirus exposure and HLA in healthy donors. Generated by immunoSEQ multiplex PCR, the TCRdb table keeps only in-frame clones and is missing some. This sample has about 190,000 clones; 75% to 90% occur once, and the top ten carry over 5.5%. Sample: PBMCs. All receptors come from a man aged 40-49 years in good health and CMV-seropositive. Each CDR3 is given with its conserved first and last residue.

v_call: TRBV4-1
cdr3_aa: CASSQSGTANYGYTF

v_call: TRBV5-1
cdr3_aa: CASSTGLAGGFPSTDTQYF

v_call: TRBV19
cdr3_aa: CASSLSGTSLSGNTIYF

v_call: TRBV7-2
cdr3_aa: CASSWTDYEQYF

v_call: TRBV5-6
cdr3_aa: CASSFTRGPKVGNSPLHF

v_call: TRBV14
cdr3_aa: CASSRTRISGELFF

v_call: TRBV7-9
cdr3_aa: CASSRLAGGKDTQYF

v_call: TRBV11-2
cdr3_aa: CASSWTGRDGYTF

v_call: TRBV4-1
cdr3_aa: CASSHPTAGNSYEQYF

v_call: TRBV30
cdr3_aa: CAWSVRRGDQPQHF

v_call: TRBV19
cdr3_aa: CASRHLRTGLSSGANVLTF

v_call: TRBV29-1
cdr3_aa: CSVEDRGMSGGLRYEQYF

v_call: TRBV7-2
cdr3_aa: CASSSPLTGAQETQYF

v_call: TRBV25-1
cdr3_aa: CASMRRGDLSGEQFF